One sample yielded the 19 T cell receptor beta chains listed below, sequenced in a study of CD8+ T cells in alopecia areata. In each case, RNA was isolated and then reverse transcribed into cDNA as the sequencing template. Clones were read by immunoSEQ multiplex PCR, and TCRdb kept only the in-frame ones, dropping some. This table has roughly 210,000 clones, 40% to 45% appearing once. The treatment denotes: oral pan-JAK inhibitor, 5-10 mg twice daily. The sequencing used CD4+ T cells sorted from blood, collected around week 36, from a patient treated with tofacitinib. The receptors were gathered from a human donor with alopecia areata.

This chain uses TRBV9 with TRBJ2-1; 8 nucleotides agree with TRBD2. Germline V gene data show CDR1 as SGDLS and CDR2 as YYNGEE. The CDR3 is made up of 16 amino acids. V was pared by 0 bases and J by 9 bases, with 11 bases of the junction left unmatched. The CDR3 is CASSVASGRQVGEQFF. The CDR3 DNA reads TGTGCCAGCAGCGTAGCCAGCGGGAGACAAGTTGGTGAGCAGTTCTTC.

This clone appeared a single time. The chain uses TRBV30 and TRBJ1-1, with D tentatively TRBD1 (6 bases). This CDR3 comprises 13 residues. Germline V gene sequence: CDR1 GTSNPN, CDR2 SVGIG (reference sequence). V lost 2 bases, J lost 7 bases, and 14 bases lay in between. CDR3 DNA sequence: TGTGCCTGGAGTCAGACAGGAGAAATTGAAGCTTTCTTT. It codes for CAWSQTGEIEAFF.

V and J are TRBV6-1 and TRBJ2-1; D remains ambiguous. The ends were cut back, 2 bases at V and 10 bases at J, with 15 bases in the middle. Germline V gives CDR1 MNHNS, CDR2 SASEGT. The CDR3 runs 14 residues. CDR3 residues: CASSETWTLQEQFF. The CDR3 DNA is TGTGCCAGCAGTGAAACATGGACCCTCCAAGAGCAGTTCTTC.

The rearrangement uses TRBV29-1 and TRBJ2-5; 7 bases align to TRBD1. Germline CDR1 reads SQVTM; CDR2 reads ANQGSEA. CDR3 length: 12 residues. Unmatched junction bases numbered 3, after V lost 4 bases and J lost 4 bases. The CDR3 here is CSVGTGAETQYF. The DNA of the CDR3 is TGCAGCGTTGGTACAGGGGCAGAGACCCAGTACTTC.

This sequence joins TRBV7-3 and TRBJ2-7, with TRBD1 as a possible D gene (5 bases). Deletions cut 2 bases from V and 5 bases from J, with 19 bases between. Germline V gene lookup returns CDR1 SGHTA and CDR2 FQGTGA. This CDR3 region has 16 residues. In nucleotides, the CDR3 is TGTGCCAGCAGCTTACTGGGGCAGGGTCATGGGGACGAGCAGTACTTC. Translating it yields CASSLLGQGHGDEQYF.

This clone occurred a few times. The V and J genes are TRBV7-2 and TRBJ1-3, with 7 bases that match TRBD1. CDR3 length: 14 amino acids. V lost 1 base to trimming and J lost 4 bases; unmatched junction nucleotides: 1. Germline V gene sequence: CDR1 SGHTA, CDR2 FQGNSA. The CDR3 region is CASSLGGQGNTIYF. The CDR3 coding sequence is TGTGCCAGCAGCTTAGGGGGACAGGGAAACACCATATATTTT.

The rearrangement joins TRBV30 to TRBJ2-1; no reliable D call. The germline V gene has CDR1 GTSNPN and CDR2 SVGIG (reference sequence). This CDR3 has 14 amino acids. Trimming took off 0 bases at V and 14 bases at J, with 20 bases between the two ends. The CDR3 DNA reads TGTGCCTGGAGTGTACGTTTTCCCTTCGATCGGGAGTTCTTC. It yields the protein CAWSVRFPFDREFF.

This clone has only one observation. This sequence joins TRBV10-3 and TRBJ1-2, with a weak D call TRBD1 (6 bases). V lost 7 bases and J lost 0, with 9 bases in between. This CDR3 is built from 13 residues. Looked up from germline, CDR1 is ENHRY and CDR2 is SYGVKD. In nucleotides, the CDR3 is TGTGCCATCATGTCAGGGGCTAACTATGGCTACACCTTC. Its protein is CAIMSGANYGYTF.

The chain is built from TRBV29-1 and TRBJ1-1, with TRBD1 as a possible D gene (6 bases). CDR1 is SQVTM and CDR2 is ANQGSEA in the germline V gene. The CDR3 runs 13 residues. The V end lost 3 bases, the J end lost 5 bases, and 13 bases lay between the germline ends. CDR3 residues: CSVESGQGTEAFF. CDR3 nucleotides: TGCAGCGTTGAGTCCGGGCAGGGGACTGAAGCTTTCTTT.

The V gene is TRBV29-1, the J gene TRBJ1-2; no clear D gene. Trimming removed 3 bases at V and 5 bases at J, with 10 bases between. Germline CDR1 SQVTM, CDR2 ANQGSEA. The CDR3 sequence is 12 residues long. CDR3 nucleotide sequence: TGCAGCGTTGATGGCAGCGGTTATGGCTACACCTTC. Amino acids: CSVDGSGYGYTF.

CDR3 sequence reads: CASSQDFGGRYEQYF. The CDR3 bases are TGCGCCAGCAGCCAAGATTTCGGGGGGCGGTACGAGCAGTACTTC. This chain uses TRBV4-1 with TRBJ2-7, with D maybe TRBD2 (7 bases). V lost 0 bases to trimming and J lost 4 bases, with 13 bases between them. Per the germline V gene, CDR1 is MGHRA and CDR2 is YSYEKL. CDR3 length equals 15 residues.

The chain is built from TRBV5-5 and TRBJ2-5, with D possibly called TRBD1 or TRBD2 (7 bases each). Germline values: CDR1 SGHKS, CDR2 YYEKEE (reference sequence). V lost 0 bases and J 5 bases, leaving 17 bases between the germline ends. The CDR3 contains 16 residues. The CDR3 DNA reads TGTGCCAGCAGCTTGGGCGGAGCGGGACAGAGCGAGACCCAGTACTTC. This sequence encodes CASSLGGAGQSETQYF.

In this sample, this clone turned up a few times. The rearrangement uses TRBV5-1 and TRBJ2-7; TRBD1 matches 8 bases. Germline CDR1 reads SGHRS; CDR2 reads YFSETQ. The CDR3 spans 15 residues. Trimming removed 3 bases from V and 6 bases from J; junction bases left unmatched: 11. The CDR3 loop is CASSWGPTGATEQYF. The DNA for the CDR3 is TGCGCCAGCAGCTGGGGGCCGACAGGGGCTACCGAGCAGTACTTC.

This chain uses TRBV29-1 with TRBJ2-5, with a weak D call TRBD1 (5 bases). In germline, CDR1 is SQVTM, CDR2 ANQGSEA. The length of the CDR3 is 14 residues. V was cut by 0 bases and J by 9 bases, with 17 bases left in between. Here the CDR3 reads CSVEDPSQGSAQYF. The CDR3 nucleotides are TGCAGCGTTGAAGATCCGAGTCAGGGATCGGCCCAGTACTTC.

This chain joins TRBV7-9 and TRBJ1-3; perhaps TRBD1 as D (6 bases). This CDR3 is built from 15 residues. Germline CDR1 and CDR2: SEHNR and FQNEAQ (reference sequence). The ends were cut back, 3 bases at V and 2 bases at J, with 11 bases in the middle. The CDR3 sequence is CASSLDSFAGNTIYF. CDR3 DNA sequence: TGTGCCAGCAGCTTGGACAGCTTCGCTGGAAACACCATATATTTT.

The chain combines TRBV5-1 with TRBJ1-1; D is unclear. The V gene's germline CDR1 is SGHRS and CDR2 YFSETQ. V gave up 0 bases and J gave up 1 base, with 10 bases separating them. This CDR3 is built from 15 residues. CDR3 residues: CASSLGRSGNTEAFF. In DNA form, the CDR3 reads TGCGCCAGCAGCTTGGGGCGGTCGGGGAACACTGAAGCTTTCTTT.

This clone was counted a single time. The gene calls are TRBV6-5 and TRBJ2-7, with a tentative D call TRBD2 (6 bases). Germline values: CDR1 MNHEY, CDR2 SVGAGI. V lost 2 bases and J lost 4, with 18 bases in between. This CDR3 region has 16 residues. The CDR3 region is CASSYRRGGGMYEQYF. As DNA, the CDR3 is TGTGCCAGCAGTTACAGGCGGGGAGGAGGAATGTACGAGCAGTACTTC.

The gene calls are TRBV27 and TRBJ2-1; the match to TRBD2 covers 7 bases. After removal of 4 bases from V and 2 bases from J, the junction contained 2 bases not matched to a gene. The germline gives CDR1 MNHEY, CDR2 SMNVEV (reference sequence). The CDR3 has 14 amino acids. The CDR3 region is CASSSLAAYNEQFF. CDR3 in DNA: TGTGCCAGCAGTTCCCTAGCGGCCTACAATGAGCAGTTCTTC.

V and J are TRBV9 and TRBJ2-3, with TRBD1 matching over 8 bases. Germline CDR1 is SGDLS and CDR2 is YYNGEE. The CDR3 sequence is 16 residues long. V shed 6 bases, J shed 3 bases, and the junction held 12 bases outside the gene matches. The CDR3 loop reads CASNPGGQGFTDTQYF. The CDR3 nucleotides are TGTGCCAGCAACCCAGGGGGCCAGGGATTTACAGATACGCAGTATTTT.